A selection of T cell receptor beta chains follows, all from one sample in a study of OX40 agonist ivuxolimab in advanced cancers. Generated by immunoSEQ multiplex PCR, the TCRdb table keeps only in-frame clones and is missing some. The sample lists about 91,000 clones; roughly 86% were seen once. Sample: CD4+ or CD8+ T cells sorted from blood, taken in a trial of the OX40 agonist ivuxolimab. Receptor source: an adult with an advanced solid tumor such as melanoma, head and neck, liver or kidney cancer. Both conserved end residues are part of each CDR3. A D gene is named only where the DNA matches it firmly. Only some rows state a clone size, as once, few, many or a class for expanded clones.

TRBV6-1	-	TRBJ2-3	-	CASSENRNTDTQYF	TGTGCCAGCAGTGAAAACAGGAACACAGATACGCAGTATTTT
TRBV6-5	-	TRBJ1-2	TRBD1	CASSFDRGAGGYTF	TGTGCCAGCAGTTTCGACAGGGGCGCGGGGGGCTACACCTTC
TRBV1	-	TRBJ2-5	-	CTSSPGVEYQETQYF	TGCACCAGCAGCCCCGGCGTCGAGTACCAAGAGACCCAGTACTTC
TRBV11-3	-	TRBJ1-1	-	CASSQGRNTEAFF	TGTGCCAGCAGTCAGGGGCGGAACACTGAAGCTTTCTTT
TRBV7-2	once	TRBJ1-5	-	CASSLVRNQPQHF	TGTGCCAGCAGCTTAGTCCGGAATCAGCCCCAGCATTTT
TRBV10-1	-	TRBJ2-1	-	CASSLSGDGEQFF	TGCGCCAGCAGTTTATCGGGAGATGGTGAGCAGTTCTTC
TRBV2	-	TRBJ1-5	TRBD1	CASRGGWNNQPQHF	TGTGCCAGCAGAGGGGGCTGGAACAATCAGCCCCAGCATTTT
TRBV11-2	-	TRBJ2-1	TRBD2	CASSRYGTSGISSYNEQFF	TGTGCCAGCAGCAGGTACGGGACTAGCGGGATCAGCTCCTACAATGAGCAGTTCTTC
TRBV18	-	TRBJ1-4	-	CASSLGSGNEKLFF	TGTGCCAGCTCACTGGGGAGTGGTAATGAAAAACTGTTTTTT
TRBV7-3	-	TRBJ2-5	TRBD2	CASSLSGGETQYF	TGTGCCAGCAGCTTAAGCGGGGGGGAGACCCAGTACTTC
TRBV30	-	TRBJ2-3	TRBD2	CAWSSSGITDTQYF	TGTGCCTGGAGCTCTAGCGGGATCACAGATACGCAGTATTTT
TRBV10-3	-	TRBJ1-5	-	CAILQGNQPQHF	TGTGCCATTTTACAGGGCAATCAGCCCCAGCATTTT
TRBV29-1	-	TRBJ2-4	-	CSVVAQSNIQYF	TGCAGCGTTGTTGCGCAGAGCAACATTCAGTACTTC
TRBV19	once	TRBJ2-5	-	CASSIGGSDQETQYF	TGTGCCAGTAGTATAGGGGGGTCCGACCAAGAGACCCAGTACTTC